The T cell receptor (beta chain) under discussion was sequenced for a study of Ad26.COV2.S vaccination and SARS-CoV-2 variants. Across the study: Donor joined the COV1001 Ad26.COV2.S trial arm. The study gave Ad26.COV2.S intramuscularly, once or twice 56 days apart.

The protocol was immunoSEQ multiplex PCR, while the TCRdb copy is restricted to in-frame clones and leaves out a portion. The sample holds 350,000 to 450,000 clones, more than 75% seen once. The V gene end was trimmed by 6 bases and the J gene end by 9 bases; junction bases not matched to a gene: 4. This CDR3 has 11 amino acids. CDR1 and CDR2 from the germline V gene are GTSNPN and SVGIG (reference sequence). Treatment here: roughly 20 received Ad26.COV2.S at low or high dose, single or two shots; 5 received placebo; per-sample allocation not given. The study sampled participants on day 63 after the first vaccine or placebo injection. The shot given was an Ad26 vector that makes Wuhan-strain SARS-CoV-2 spike. In regard to this clone: Antigen unknown.

General study points: Total responses of T cells may have been underestimated by the analyses of TCR breadth and depth.

The sequences come from peripheral blood, collected in a trial of Ad26.COV2.S vaccine versus placebo. V and J are TRBV30 and TRBJ2-1; TRBD2 matches at 8 bases. This clonotype was obtained from a person aged 18-60 years who received the Ad26.COV2.S COVID-19 vaccine or a placebo. CDR3 nucleotides: TGTGCCTGTAGACTAGCGTTTGAGCAGTTCTTC. It specifies CACRLAFEQFF.